This T cell receptor beta chain appears in the sequencing data of a study of PD-1 blockade in classical Hodgkin lymphoma. Trimming cost V 3 bases and J 1 base, with 12 bases left between them. Germline V gene lookup returns CDR1 SGHTA and CDR2 FQGNSA. This CDR3 is built from 16 residues. TCRdb keeps only in-frame clones here, not all; method: immunoSEQ multiplex PCR. In the table there are roughly 140,000 clones, under 85% of which are singletons. General study results and limits: By C4D1 there was a significant rise in CD4+ TCR diversity but not in CD8+ TCR diversity. The baseline diversity of complete responders showed similarity to that of newly diagnosed patients. Reports described newly diagnosed patients as having lower baseline TCR diversity than healthy donors.

A note on this clone: Its antigen is undetermined.

All trial patients relapsed after autologous stem cell transplantation. This sequence originates from a human donor with classical Hodgkin lymphoma. The specimen was peripheral blood mononuclear cells (PBMCs), collected before the second cycle of nivolumab. This chain joins TRBV7-2 and TRBJ2-2, with D possibly called TRBD1 or TRBD2 (6 bases each). The CDR3 reads CASSLGGPMNTGELFF. The CDR3 DNA reads as TGTGCCAGCAGCTTGGGGGGCCCGATGAACACCGGGGAGCTGTTTTTT.